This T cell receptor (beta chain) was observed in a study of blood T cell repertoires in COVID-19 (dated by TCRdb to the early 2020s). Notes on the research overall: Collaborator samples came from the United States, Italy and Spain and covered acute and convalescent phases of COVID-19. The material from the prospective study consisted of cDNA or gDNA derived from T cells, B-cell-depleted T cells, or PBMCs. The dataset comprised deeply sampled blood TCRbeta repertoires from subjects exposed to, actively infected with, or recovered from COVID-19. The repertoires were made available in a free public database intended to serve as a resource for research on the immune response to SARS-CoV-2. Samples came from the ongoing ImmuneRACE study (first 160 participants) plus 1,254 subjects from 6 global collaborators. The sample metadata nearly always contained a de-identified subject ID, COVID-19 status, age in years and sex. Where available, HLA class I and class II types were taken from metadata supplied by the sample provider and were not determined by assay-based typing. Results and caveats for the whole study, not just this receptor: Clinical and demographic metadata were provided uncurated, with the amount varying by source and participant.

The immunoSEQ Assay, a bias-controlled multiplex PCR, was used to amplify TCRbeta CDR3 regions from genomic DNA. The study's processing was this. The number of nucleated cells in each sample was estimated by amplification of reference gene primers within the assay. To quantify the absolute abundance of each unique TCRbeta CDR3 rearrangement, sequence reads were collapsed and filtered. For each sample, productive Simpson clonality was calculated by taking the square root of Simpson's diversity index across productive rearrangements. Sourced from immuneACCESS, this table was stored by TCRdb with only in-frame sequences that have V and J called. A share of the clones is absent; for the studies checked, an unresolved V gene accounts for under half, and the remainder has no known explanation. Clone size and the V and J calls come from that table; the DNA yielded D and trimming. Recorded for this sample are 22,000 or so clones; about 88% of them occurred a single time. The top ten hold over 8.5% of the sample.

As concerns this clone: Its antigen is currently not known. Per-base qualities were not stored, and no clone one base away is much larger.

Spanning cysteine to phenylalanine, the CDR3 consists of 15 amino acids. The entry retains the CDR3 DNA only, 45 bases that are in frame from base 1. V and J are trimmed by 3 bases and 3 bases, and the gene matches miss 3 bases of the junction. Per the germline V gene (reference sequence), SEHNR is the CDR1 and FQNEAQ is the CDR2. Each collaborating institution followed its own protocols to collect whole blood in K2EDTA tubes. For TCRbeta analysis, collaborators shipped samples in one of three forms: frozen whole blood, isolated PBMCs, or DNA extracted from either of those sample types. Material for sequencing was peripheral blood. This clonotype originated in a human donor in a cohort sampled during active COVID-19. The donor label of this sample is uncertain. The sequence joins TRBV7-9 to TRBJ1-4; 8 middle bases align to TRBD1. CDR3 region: CASSFQGAANEKLFF. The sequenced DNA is TGTGCCAGCAGCTTTCAGGGGGCGGCTAATGAAAAACTGTTTTTT.